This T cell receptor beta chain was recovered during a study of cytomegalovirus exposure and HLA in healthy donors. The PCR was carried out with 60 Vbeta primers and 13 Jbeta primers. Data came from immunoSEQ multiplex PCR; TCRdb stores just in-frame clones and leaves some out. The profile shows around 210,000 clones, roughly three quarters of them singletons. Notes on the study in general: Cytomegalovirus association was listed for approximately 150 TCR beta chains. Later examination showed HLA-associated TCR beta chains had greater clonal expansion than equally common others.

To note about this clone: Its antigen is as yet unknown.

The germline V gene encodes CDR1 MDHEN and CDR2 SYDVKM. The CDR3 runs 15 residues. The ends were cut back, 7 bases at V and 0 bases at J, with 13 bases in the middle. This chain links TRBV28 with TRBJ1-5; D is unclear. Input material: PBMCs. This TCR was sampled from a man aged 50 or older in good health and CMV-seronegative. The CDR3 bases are TGTGCCAGCACCCCTTCTAGCTATAGCAATCAGCCCCAGCATTTT. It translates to CASTPSSYSNQPQHF.